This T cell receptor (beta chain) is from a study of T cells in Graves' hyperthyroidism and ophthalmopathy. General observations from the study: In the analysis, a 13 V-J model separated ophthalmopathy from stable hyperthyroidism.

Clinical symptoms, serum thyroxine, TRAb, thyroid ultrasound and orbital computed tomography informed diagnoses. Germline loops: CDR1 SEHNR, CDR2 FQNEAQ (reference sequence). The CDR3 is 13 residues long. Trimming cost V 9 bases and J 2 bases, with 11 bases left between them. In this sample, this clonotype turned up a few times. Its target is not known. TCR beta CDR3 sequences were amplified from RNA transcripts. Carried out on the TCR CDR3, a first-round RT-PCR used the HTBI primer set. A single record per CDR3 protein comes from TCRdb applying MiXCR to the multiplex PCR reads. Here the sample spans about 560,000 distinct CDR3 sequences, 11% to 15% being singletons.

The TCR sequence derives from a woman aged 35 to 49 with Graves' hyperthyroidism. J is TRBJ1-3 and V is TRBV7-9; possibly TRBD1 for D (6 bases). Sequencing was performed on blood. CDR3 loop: CASRQGTGNTIYF. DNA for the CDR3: TGTGCCAGTCGTCAGGGGACTGGAAACACCATATATTTT.